This TCR beta chain stems from a study of blood T cell repertoires in COVID-19 (dated by TCRdb to the early 2020s). Regarding the research as a whole: Samples from collaborators originated in the United States, Italy and Spain and spanned both the acute and convalescent phases of COVID-19. The repertoires were released in a freely available public database intended as a resource for research on the immune response to SARS-CoV-2. The sample metadata nearly always contained a de-identified subject ID, COVID-19 status, age in years and sex. Deeply sampled blood TCRbeta repertoires from subjects exposed to, actively infected with, or recovered from COVID-19 were included in the dataset. The material from the prospective study consisted of cDNA or gDNA derived from T cells, B-cell-depleted T cells, or PBMCs. Where available, HLA class I and class II types were taken from metadata supplied by the sample provider and were not determined by assay-based typing. The samples were drawn from two sources: the first 160 participants of the ongoing ImmuneRACE study, and 1,254 subjects contributed by 6 global collaborators.

The immunoSEQ Assay, a bias-controlled multiplex PCR, was used to amplify TCRbeta CDR3 regions from genomic DNA. In the authors' own workflow: The number of nucleated cells in each sample was estimated from the amplification of reference gene primers within the assay. Sequence reads were collapsed and filtered to measure the absolute abundance of every unique TCRbeta CDR3 rearrangement. Productive Simpson clonality was computed per sample as the square root of Simpson's diversity index over productive rearrangements. TCRdb holds this immuneACCESS table with in-frame rearrangements only. Some clones are missing; in checked studies, unresolved V genes explain under half, and the rest has no known cause. Clonal size and the V and J genes are those of that table, whereas D and trimming came from the DNA. The sample yields roughly 250,000 clones; over 70% were counted once. The top ten hold roughly 8.7% of the sample.

The germline V gene (reference sequence) sets CDR1 to LGHDT and CDR2 to YNNKEL. The CDR3 starts with the cysteine, ends with the phenylalanine, and has 15 residues. Only the CDR3 DNA is retained, 45 bases long and in frame from the first base. A distance of 19 bases separates the germline ends of V and J, which lose 4 bases and 7 bases respectively. Results the study describes overall, beyond this receptor: How much clinical and demographic metadata was included differed by source and by participant, and the metadata was provided uncurated.

With regard to this clone: Its cognate antigen has yet to be identified. Qualities for individual bases were not recorded, and no much larger clone is one base off.

The collaborating institutions used their own protocols to collect whole blood in K2EDTA tubes. Collaborator samples were shipped for TCRbeta analysis as frozen whole blood, isolated PBMCs, or DNA extracted from either sample type. The chain links TRBV3-1 (or the pseudogene TRBV3-2) with TRBJ2-5; tentative D gene TRBD1, with 7 bases matching. Input material: peripheral blood. The TCR originated in a man in his forties with active or convalescent COVID-19. The CDR3 reads as follows: CASSRGRGDWATQYF. The nucleotides read TGTGCCAGCAGCCGGGGCAGGGGGGATTGGGCGACCCAGTACTTC.